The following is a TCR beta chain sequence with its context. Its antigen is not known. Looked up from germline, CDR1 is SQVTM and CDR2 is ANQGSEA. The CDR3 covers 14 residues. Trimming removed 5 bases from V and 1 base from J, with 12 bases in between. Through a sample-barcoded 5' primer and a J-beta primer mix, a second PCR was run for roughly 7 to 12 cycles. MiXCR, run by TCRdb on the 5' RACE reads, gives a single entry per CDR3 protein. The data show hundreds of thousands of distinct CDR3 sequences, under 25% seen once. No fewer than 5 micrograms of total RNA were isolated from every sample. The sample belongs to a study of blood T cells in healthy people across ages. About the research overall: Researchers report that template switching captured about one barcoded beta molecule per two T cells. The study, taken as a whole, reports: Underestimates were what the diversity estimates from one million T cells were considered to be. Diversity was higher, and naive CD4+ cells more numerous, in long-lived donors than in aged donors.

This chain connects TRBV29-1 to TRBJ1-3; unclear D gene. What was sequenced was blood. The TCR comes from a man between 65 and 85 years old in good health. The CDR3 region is CSVSGFISGNTIYF. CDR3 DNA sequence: TGCAGCGTTTCAGGCTTCATTTCTGGAAACACCATATATTTT.